Listed below are T cell receptor beta chains from one sample, sequenced in a study of cytomegalovirus exposure and HLA in healthy donors. Sequencing used immunoSEQ multiplex PCR; TCRdb keeps in-frame clones, though not all of them. The table includes about 130,000 clones, approximately 87% detected once. The specimen sequenced was PBMCs. These TCRs come from a man aged 18 to 30 in good health and CMV-seropositive. CDR3s include the opening cysteine and the closing phenylalanine or tryptophan. The D gene is left open where the match is weak. Some rows have no size entry. The others give once, few or many, or a class for an expanded clone.

TRBJ1-4	.	TRBV27	TRBD1	TGTGCCAGCAGGACAGGGGTGGCTAATGAAAAACTGTTTTTT	CASRTGVANEKLFF
TRBJ2-7	few	TRBV11-3	.	TGTGCCAGCAGCCTCATGGACAGCGAGCAGTACTTC	CASSLMDSEQYF
TRBJ2-6	.	TRBV2	TRBD1	TGTGCCAGCAGTGAAGCCCTCACAGGGGCCCGAAGCTCTGGGGCCAACGTCCTGACTTTC	CASSEALTGARSSGANVLTF
TRBJ2-7	.	TRBV6-6	.	TGTGCCAGCAGTACAGGGAGCTCCTACGAGCAGTACTTC	CASSTGSSYEQYF
TRBJ1-1	.	TRBV2	.	TGTGCCAGCCACAGGAACACTGAAGCTTTCTTT	CASHRNTEAFF
TRBJ1-3	.	TRBV25-1	.	TGTGCCAGCGAAAGGATAGGGAGGGGAAACACCATATATTTT	CASERIGRGNTIYF
TRBJ1-3	once	TRBV30	.	TGTGCCTGGGGCCGGGGAATCTCTGGAAACACCATATATTTT	CAWGRGISGNTIYF
TRBJ1-1	.	TRBV10-3	.	TGTGCCATCACGCCGGGGGGGAACACTGAAGCTTTCTTT	CAITPGGNTEAFF
TRBJ1-1	few	TRBV14	.	TGTGCCAGCAGCCAAGATACAGTGAACACTGAAGCTTTCTTT	CASSQDTVNTEAFF
TRBJ2-2	.	TRBV7-9	TRBD1	TGTGCCAGCAGCCAACAGGGGGCCGCCGGGGAGCTGTTTTTT	CASSQQGAAGELFF
TRBJ1-5	.	TRBV7-9	.	TGTGCCAGCAGCCGACAGGACATCGATCAGCCCCAGCATTTT	CASSRQDIDQPQHF
TRBJ2-1	.	TRBV30	.	TGTGCCTGGGATCGACAGTTTTCTATGCAGTTCTTC	CAWDRQFSMQFF
TRBJ2-5	.	TRBV11-2	.	TGTGCCAGCAGCTTAGGGTCAGGGCCGGTTCAAGAGACCCAGTACTTC	CASSLGSGPVQETQYF
TRBJ1-2	.	TRBV4-1	.	TGCGCCAGCAGCCAAACAGGGCGAAATAACTATGGCTACACCTTC	CASSQTGRNNYGYTF